The 19 T cell receptor beta chains reported below all come from one sample, sequenced in a study of T cell responses to AZD1222 COVID-19 vaccine. The method was immunoSEQ multiplex PCR; TCRdb's version includes in-frame clones alone and lacks a portion of them. The repertoire has some 150,000 clones, over 90% of them found once; the top ten carry approximately 0.96%. Sequencing was performed on peripheral blood, taken on day 0 of MenACWY control vaccination. These TCRs come from an adult in good health.

J is TRBJ1-3 and V is TRBV12-3 or TRBV12-4; D not certain. Trimming pared 7 bases from V and 4 bases from J, leaving 11 bases between. The CDR3 extends over 13 amino acids. CDR3 sequence: CASTHFGGNTIYF. CDR3 nucleotide sequence: TGTGCCAGCACCCACTTCGGGGGAAACACCATATATTTT.

The chain recombines TRBV19 with TRBJ2-6; no clear D gene. The CDR3 runs 15 residues. In germline, CDR1 is LNHDA, CDR2 SQIVND (reference sequence). V was cut by 7 bases and J by 2 bases, with 12 bases left in between. DNA for the CDR3: TGTGCCAGTACAAAGTGGGCCCCTGGGGCCAACGTCCTGACTTTC. This encodes CASTKWAPGANVLTF.

This chain connects TRBV7-9 to TRBJ1-6, with D possibly matching TRBD1 (6 bases). CDR1 is SEHNR, CDR2 FQNEAQ, per germline (reference sequence). The V end was cut by 4 bases, the J end by 6 bases, with 13 bases between. The CDR3 contains 15 residues. The DNA of the CDR3 is TGTGCCAGCAGCTCCGCGGACAGAATTAATTCACCCCTCCACTTT. Translated: CASSSADRINSPLHF.

The V and J genes are TRBV5-8 and TRBJ2-7, with TRBD1 identical over 10 bases. J gave up 7 bases and V 4 bases, and 8 bases lay outside the gene matches. Looked up from germline, CDR1 is SGHTS and CDR2 is YDEGEE. The CDR3 covers 14 residues. The CDR3 DNA is TGTGCCAGCAGCCCCGGGACAGGGGCTGGAGAGCAGTACTTC. This gives the protein CASSPGTGAGEQYF.

The genes are TRBV6-5 and TRBJ1-5; no definite D call. V was pared by 6 bases and J by 9 bases, with 3 bases between. The CDR3 extends over 9 amino acids. Germline lookup yields CDR1 MNHEY and CDR2 SVGAGI. CDR3 sequence (DNA): TGTGCCAGCAGGAGGCCCCAGCATTTT. This gives the protein CASRRPQHF.

A single count supports this clone. The V call is TRBV4-1, the J call TRBJ2-7; 8 nucleotides align to TRBD1. CDR3 length: 15 amino acids. From germline, CDR1 is MGHRA and CDR2 YSYEKL. Trimming cost V 0 bases and J 3 bases; bases outside gene matches: 4. The CDR3 DNA is TGCGCCAGCAGCCAAGAAAGGGACAGGTTCTACGAGCAGTACTTC. Translation: CASSQERDRFYEQYF.

This clone is a singleton in its sample. V usage is TRBV6-5 and J usage is TRBJ1-1; 10 positions agree with TRBD1. Trimming at V came to 3 bases and at J to 4 bases, leaving 2 bases not matched to a gene. Germline V gene sequence: CDR1 MNHEY, CDR2 SVGAGI. CDR3 length equals 14 residues. The CDR3 loop reads CASSYWDRGTEAFF. In nucleotides, the CDR3 is TGTGCCAGCAGTTATTGGGACAGGGGCACTGAAGCTTTCTTT.

V usage is TRBV7-8 and J usage is TRBJ2-3; the D gene is possibly TRBD2 (5 bases). V was pared by 5 bases and J by 8 bases, with 11 bases between. Germline CDR1 SGHVS, CDR2 FQNEAQ. The CDR3 has 12 amino acids. The CDR3 loop is CASSIEGRTQYF. The CDR3 bases are TGTGCCAGCAGCATCGAGGGTCGTACGCAGTATTTT.

V and J are TRBV6-5 and TRBJ1-1; 9 bases map to TRBD1. V was clipped by 7 bases and J by 1 base; unmatched bases: 4. The CDR3 is 14 amino acids. Per germline, CDR1 MNHEY and CDR2 SVGAGI. The CDR3 nucleotides are TGTGCCAGCAAGAAGACAGGGGGGAACACTGAAGCTTTCTTT. It translates to CASKKTGGNTEAFF.

This clone was recorded only once. This chain joins TRBV3-1 (or the pseudogene TRBV3-2) and TRBJ1-1; D uncertain. V was pared by 2 bases and J by 7 bases, with 14 bases between. The CDR3 totals 14 residues. From germline, CDR1 is LGHDT and CDR2 YNNKEL (reference sequence). DNA for the CDR3: TGTGCCAGCAGCCAAACTTGGGGAGTTGGTGAAGCTTTCTTT. Protein product: CASSQTWGVGEAFF.

This clone came up once. This chain connects TRBV9 to TRBJ2-2, with 7 bases lining up with TRBD2. Germline-derived CDR1 and CDR2 are SGDLS and YYNGEE. The CDR3 spans 16 residues. Losses at the gene ends were 3 bases for V and 2 bases for J; bases not matched to a gene: 7. CDR3: CASSASSGINTGELFF. CDR3 in DNA: TGTGCCAGCAGCGCATCTAGCGGAATAAACACCGGGGAGCTGTTTTTT.

The chain carries TRBV12-3 or TRBV12-4 and TRBJ1-5; D gene uncertain. V lost 3 bases to trimming and J lost 6 bases, with 9 bases between them. The CDR3 loop spans 13 amino acids. CDR3 in amino acids: CASSLARGQPQHF. CDR3 DNA sequence: TGTGCCAGCAGTTTGGCCCGAGGTCAGCCCCAGCATTTT.

The chain joins TRBV7-2 to TRBJ1-1; no clear D gene. In germline, CDR1 is SGHTA, CDR2 FQGNSA. Trimming pared 5 bases from V and 4 bases from J, leaving 20 bases between. This CDR3 comprises 16 residues. The CDR3 DNA reads TGTGCCAGCAGCCCCGGAGGTAGGGTCGGTTTCACTGAAGCTTTCTTT. Translating it yields CASSPGGRVGFTEAFF.

The chain links TRBV7-7 to TRBJ1-3; tentative D call: TRBD1 (5 bases). Looked up from germline, CDR1 is SSHAT and CDR2 is FNYEAQ (reference sequence). With 5 bases removed from V and 0 bases from J, the gap between germline ends came to 11 bases. The CDR3 runs to 15 residues. The CDR3 DNA reads as TGTGCCAGCAGCCCGGGACCGAGCTCTGGAAACACCATATATTTT. Translated, it gives CASSPGPSSGNTIYF.

This sequence joins TRBV4-2 and TRBJ1-5; 8 bases agree with TRBD1. V shed 2 bases and J 6 bases; nucleotides not matched to a gene: 6. CDR3 size: 15 residues. Germline loops: CDR1 LGHNA, CDR2 YNFKEQ. As DNA, the CDR3 is TGTGCCAGCAGCCAACGTGGACAGGGAATTCAGCCCCAGCATTTT. It yields the protein CASSQRGQGIQPQHF.

This sequence joins TRBV11-3 and TRBJ2-1; 10 nucleotides line up with TRBD2. This CDR3 has 16 residues. Germline V gene data show CDR1 as SGHNT and CDR2 as YENEEA. After removal of 0 bases from V and 9 bases from J, the junction contained 8 bases not matched to a gene. Here the CDR3 reads CASSLDGLAGDSEQFF. DNA for the CDR3: TGTGCCAGCAGCTTAGATGGGCTAGCGGGAGATAGTGAGCAGTTCTTC.

This sequence joins TRBV15 and TRBJ2-7; 7 nucleotides agree with TRBD1. After removal of 4 bases from V and 6 bases from J, the junction contained 6 bases not matched to a gene. The CDR3 sequence is 13 residues long. The germline V gene encodes CDR1 LNHNV and CDR2 YYDKDF (reference sequence). In DNA form, the CDR3 reads TGTGCCACCAGCACATTCCAGGGGGTCGAGCAGTACTTC. Its protein product is CATSTFQGVEQYF.

The V and J genes are TRBV12-3 or TRBV12-4 and TRBJ1-2; D call uncertain. Trimming cost V 1 base and J 4 bases, with 7 bases left between them. The CDR3 covers 13 residues. The CDR3 sequence is CASSLGVFYGYTF. The CDR3 bases are TGTGCCAGCAGTTTAGGGGTCTTCTATGGCTACACCTTC.

The J gene is TRBJ2-5, the V gene TRBV5-1; D is unresolved. There are 13 residues in the CDR3. Trimming removed 2 bases from V and 5 bases from J, with 10 bases in between. Per germline, CDR1 SGHRS and CDR2 YFSETQ. Here the CDR3 reads CASSFGTKETQYF. The CDR3 DNA reads as TGCGCCAGCAGCTTCGGCACCAAGGAGACCCAGTACTTC.